This T cell receptor (beta chain) is drawn from a study of cytotoxic CD8 clonotypes in ibrutinib-treated CLL. The repertoire was sequenced with immunoSEQ multiplex PCR; TCRdb's copy has only in-frame clones and lacks some. The sample has just over 35,000 clones, about two thirds seen once. With 2 bases clipped from V and 1 base from J, the junction kept 4 bases outside the gene matches. The CDR3 extends over 16 amino acids. From germline, CDR1 is SEHNR and CDR2 FQNEAQ (reference sequence). V is TRBV7-9 and J is TRBJ2-7; 11 bases agree with TRBD1. The sequence was obtained from a human donor with chronic lymphocytic leukemia. The input for sequencing was PBMCs, taken at disease progression, from a patient treated with ibrutinib. The CDR3: CASSLLGTGGSYEQYF. CDR3 DNA: TGTGCCAGCAGCTTATTGGGGACAGGGGGATCCTACGAGCAGTACTTC.